A single sample gave rise to the 3 T cell receptor beta chains below, sequenced in a study of T cells after posttransplantation cyclophosphamide (dated by TCRdb to about 2016). Receptor libraries were prepared by the immunoSEQ multiplex PCR assay. This immuneACCESS table, as held by TCRdb, lists in-frame sequences with V and J called but not all clones. Of the missing ones, under half trace to an unresolved V gene in checked studies; the others have no known cause. The sample table shows some 4,000 clones, and 55% to 65% are seen once. The ten largest make up 25% of the sample. Sequences were obtained from memory CD8+ T cells sorted from blood. All receptors come from a man aged 30 to 45 in good health and a related stem cell transplant donor.

The chain is built from TRBV6-1 and TRBJ1-5; 8 bases align to TRBD1. The V segment lost 5 bases and the J segment 5 bases; nucleotides outside the gene matches: 8. CDR1 MNHNS and CDR2 SASEGT come from the germline V gene. The CDR3 consists of 15 residues. The CDR3 nucleotides are TGTGCCAGCAGTCATTCCCTGGACAGGGATCAGCCCCAGCATTTT. This gives the protein CASSHSLDRDQPQHF.

This clone was counted once. The V gene is TRBV18, the J gene TRBJ1-2; D not certain. There are 13 residues in the CDR3. Germline CDR1 is KGHSH and CDR2 is LQKENI. V gave up 3 bases and J gave up 8 bases, with 13 bases separating them. The CDR3, as DNA: TGTGCCAGCTCACCTCCTCTAGAGGAGGGCTACACCTTC. Translated, it gives CASSPPLEEGYTF.

The genes are TRBV15 and TRBJ1-6, with 10 bases aligning to TRBD1. This CDR3 is built from 14 residues. Germline-derived CDR1 and CDR2 are LNHNV and YYDKDF (reference sequence). Germline trimming cut 6 bases from V and 5 bases from J; bases unmatched to any gene: 1. The CDR3 bases are TGTGCCACCAGAGGACAGGGGGATAATTCACCCCTCCACTTT. Amino acids: CATRGQGDNSPLHF.